These 16 T cell receptor beta chains share one sample of origin, sequenced in a study of T cells in Graves' hyperthyroidism and ophthalmopathy. RNA transcripts gave rise to amplified TCR beta CDR3 regions. Initially, a first-round RT-PCR of the TCR CDR3 employed the HTBI primer set. TCRdb used MiXCR to reprocess the multiplex PCR reads, holding one entry per CDR3 protein. The table shows some 800,000 distinct CDR3 sequences, with 35% to 40% occurring only once. The specimen was blood. The source is a man aged 18 to 35 with Graves' hyperthyroidism.

The chain has TRBV12-3 or TRBV12-4 and TRBJ1-4, with no clear D. Trimming removed 2 bases at V and 4 bases at J, with 8 bases between. CDR3 length: 14 amino acids. The CDR3 nucleotides are TGTGCCAGCAGTTTAAGGCCGATTAATGAAAAACTGTTTTTT. This translates into CASSLRPINEKLFF.

The V and J genes are TRBV6-6 and TRBJ2-7; 10 nucleotides align to TRBD1. V trimming: 6 bases; J trimming: 3 bases; junction bases outside the gene matches: 8. This CDR3 comprises 15 residues. Germline V gene data show CDR1 as MNHNY and CDR2 as SVGAGI (reference sequence). The CDR3 DNA sequence: TGTGCCAGCAGGGAAGGACAGGGGGACATCTACGAGCAGTACTTC. Its protein is CASREGQGDIYEQYF.

The DNA for the CDR3 is TGTGCCAGCAGTTTCTGGGGTAGGCATAGCAATCAGCCCCAGCATTTT. Amino acid sequence: CASSFWGRHSNQPQHF. The rearrangement uses TRBV2 and TRBJ1-5; the D is unclear. V gave up 5 bases and J gave up 0 bases, with 14 bases separating them. This CDR3 is built from 16 residues. Germline V gene lookup returns CDR1 SNHLY and CDR2 FYNNEI.

This rearrangement joins TRBV5-1 to TRBJ1-6; the D is unclear. The CDR3 extends over 15 amino acids. Germline V CDR1 and CDR2: SGHRS, YFSETQ. V lost 0 bases, J lost 7 bases, and 11 bases lay in between. The CDR3: CASSLEREWNSPLHF. CDR3 DNA sequence: TGCGCCAGCAGCTTGGAGCGGGAGTGGAATTCACCCCTCCACTTT.

This clonotype was counted at least ten times. The chain combines TRBV7-2 with TRBJ2-7; the match to TRBD1 covers 9 bases. J lost 10 bases, V lost 5 bases, and 6 bases had no gene match. CDR1 and CDR2 from the germline V gene are SGHTA and FQGNSA. This CDR3 is built from 12 residues. Here the CDR3 DNA reads TGTGCCAGCAGCCGCCCGGACAGGGGCCAGTACTTC. Its protein product is CASSRPDRGQYF.

The chain is built from TRBV29-1 and TRBJ2-3; TRBD2 matches 9 bases. V lost 8 bases to trimming and J lost 4 bases; unmatched junction nucleotides: 4. This CDR3 is built from 12 residues. The germline CDR1 and CDR2 sequences are SQVTM and ANQGSEA. This CDR3 reads CSTRTSADTQYF. CDR3 nucleotides: TGCAGCACAAGGACTAGCGCAGATACGCAGTATTTT.

The V gene is TRBV20-1, the J gene TRBJ2-7; possible D gene TRBD2, 5 bases. The V end was cut by 3 bases, the J end by 3 bases, with 12 bases between. CDR1 and CDR2 from the germline V gene are DFQATT and SNEGSKA (reference sequence). The CDR3 runs to 13 residues. The CDR3 DNA reads as TGCAGTGCTAGCACCGGGAAGAGCTACGAGCAGTACTTC. Protein: CSASTGKSYEQYF.

The rearrangement links TRBV7-8 to TRBJ1-3, with D possibly TRBD1 on 5 matching bases. Trimming left V 0 bases short and J 7 bases short, with 16 bases between. Germline CDR1 and CDR2: SGHVS and FQNEAQ. The CDR3 is made up of 16 amino acids. The CDR3 nucleotides read TGTGCCAGCAGCTTAGCTTGGGGACTAGCGGACAACACCATATATTTT. Protein: CASSLAWGLADNTIYF.

This clonotype was observed many times. J is TRBJ2-2 and V is TRBV10-1; a possible D gene is TRBD1 (5 bases). Trimming took off 3 bases at V and 3 bases at J, with 11 bases between the two ends. The CDR3 is 15 amino acids. Germline CDR1 WNHNN, CDR2 SYGVQD (reference sequence). The chain's CDR3 is CASSDGAAYTGELFF. The CDR3 DNA sequence: TGCGCCAGCAGTGATGGGGCAGCGTACACCGGGGAGCTGTTTTTT.

About this clonotype: A much larger clone lies a single base off, so this may be a read error. The chain carries TRBV10-3 and TRBJ1-5; no clear D gene. Germline lookup yields CDR1 ENHRY and CDR2 SYGVKD. The V and J ends lost 5 bases and 2 bases respectively, with 7 bases between them. The CDR3 consists of 13 residues. This CDR3 reads CAISSYGNQPQHF. Here the CDR3 DNA reads TGTGCCATCAGTTCGTACGGCAATCAGCCCCAGCATTTT.

The table lists this clonotype with many counts. V usage is TRBV29-1 and J usage is TRBJ1-1; TRBD1 might be the D (5 bases). CDR1 and CDR2 (germline): SQVTM, ANQGSEA. V was trimmed by 6 bases and J by 1 base, leaving 9 bases between them. This CDR3 spans 12 amino acids. Here the CDR3 reads CSVLTGNTEAFF. Written as DNA, the CDR3 is TGCAGCGTATTAACAGGGAACACTGAAGCTTTCTTT. The full variable domain, in which reference TRBV29-1 and TRBJ1-1 provide the parts outside the CDR3, is SAVISQKPSRDICQRGTSLTIQCQVDSQVTMMFWYRQQPGQSLTLIATANQGSEATYESGFVIDKFPISRPNLTFSTLTVSNMSPEDSSIYLCSVLTGNTEAFFGQGTRLTVV.

This clonotype was picked up many times. J is TRBJ2-7 and V is TRBV10-3, with D possibly being TRBD2 (5 bases). V lost 8 bases to trimming and J lost 0 bases, with 14 bases between them. This CDR3 spans 14 amino acids. Germline CDR1 reads ENHRY; CDR2 reads SYGVKD. CDR3 bases: TGTGCCATCCGGCCGGCCGGGGACTCCTACGAGCAGTACTTC. It translates to CAIRPAGDSYEQYF.

This sequence joins TRBV4-3 and TRBJ2-5; 11 bases line up with TRBD2. Germline V gene lookup returns CDR1 LGHNA and CDR2 YSLEER. The CDR3 spans 17 residues. With V trimmed by 1 base and J by 5 bases, 9 bases remained unmatched. The DNA of the CDR3 is TGCGCCAGCAGCCAAGTCCTGGTGATAGCGGGAGGGGAGACCCAGTACTTC. It is translated as CASSQVLVIAGGETQYF.

With regard to this clonotype: A much larger clonotype is one base distant, so this may be a read error. The J gene is TRBJ1-4, the V gene TRBV5-1; D may be TRBD1 (6 bases). The CDR3 spans 13 residues. Germline loops: CDR1 SGHRS, CDR2 YFSETQ. Written as DNA, the CDR3 is TGCACCAGCAGCTTGACAGGAGGTGAAAAACTGTTTTTT. Amino acids: CTSSLTGGEKLFF.

This clonotype was seen many times. This chain links TRBV7-9 with TRBJ2-5; D might be TRBD1 or TRBD2, each matching 5 bases. V was cut by 5 bases and J by 5 bases, with 12 bases left in between. Germline CDR1 reads SEHNR; CDR2 reads FQNEAQ (reference sequence). There are 13 residues in the CDR3. The CDR3 DNA is TGTGCCAGCAGCCGGGACCCACGGGAGACCCAGTACTTC. Protein sequence: CASSRDPRETQYF.

The rearrangement uses TRBV6-5 and TRBJ1-1; TRBD1 is a possible D gene (5 bases). The CDR3 has 14 amino acids. V was shortened by 2 bases and J by 2 bases, with 9 bases between the two germline ends. Germline V CDR1 and CDR2: MNHEY, SVGAGI. CDR3 nucleotides: TGTGCCAGCAGTTACGGGGGGGGAAACACTGAAGCTTTCTTT. Its translation is CASSYGGGNTEAFF.